This TCR beta chain was documented in a study of technical replicates of blood from a handful of donors. The repertoire was sequenced with immunoSEQ multiplex PCR; TCRdb's copy has only in-frame clones and lacks some. The sample shows about 70,000 clones, 85% to 95% of them seen only once. Germline values: CDR1 SGDLS, CDR2 YYNGEE. Trimming at V came to 4 bases and at J to 6 bases, leaving 5 bases not matched to a gene. The CDR3 is made up of 15 amino acids. The receptor's source is a human donor in good health. Source material: T cells isolated from PBMCs. The chain is built from TRBV9 and TRBJ2-1; 12 bases agree with TRBD2. In DNA form, the CDR3 reads TGTGCCAGCAGCAAACTAGCGGGAGGTTTCAATGAGCAGTTCTTC. Translated: CASSKLAGGFNEQFF.